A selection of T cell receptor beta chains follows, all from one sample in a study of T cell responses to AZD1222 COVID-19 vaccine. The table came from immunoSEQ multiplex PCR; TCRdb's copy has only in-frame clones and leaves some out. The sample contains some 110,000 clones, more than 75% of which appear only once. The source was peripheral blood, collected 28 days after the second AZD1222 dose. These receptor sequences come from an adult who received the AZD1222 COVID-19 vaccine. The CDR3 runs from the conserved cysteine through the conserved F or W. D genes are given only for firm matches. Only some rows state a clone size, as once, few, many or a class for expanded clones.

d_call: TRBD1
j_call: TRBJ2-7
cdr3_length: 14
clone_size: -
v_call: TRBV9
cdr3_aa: CASSVGQGVGEQYF
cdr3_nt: TGTGCCAGCAGCGTAGGGCAGGGGGTTGGAGAGCAGTACTTC

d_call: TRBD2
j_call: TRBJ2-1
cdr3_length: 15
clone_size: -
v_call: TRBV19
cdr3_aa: CASSIVSGGLNEQFF
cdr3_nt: TGTGCCAGTAGTATTGTTAGCGGGGGCCTCAATGAGCAGTTCTTC

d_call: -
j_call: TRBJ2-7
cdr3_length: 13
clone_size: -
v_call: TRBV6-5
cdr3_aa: CAIGRLTSYEQYF
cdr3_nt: TGTGCCATCGGACGGCTTACGTCCTACGAGCAGTACTTC

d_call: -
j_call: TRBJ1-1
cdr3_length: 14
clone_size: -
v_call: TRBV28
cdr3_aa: CASSLGQRWTEAFF
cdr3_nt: TGTGCCAGCAGTTTAGGACAAAGGTGGACTGAAGCTTTCTTT

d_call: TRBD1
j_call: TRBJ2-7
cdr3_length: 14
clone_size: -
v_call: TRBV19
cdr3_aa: CASTLTGGSYEQYF
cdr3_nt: TGTGCCAGTACCCTCACAGGGGGTTCCTACGAGCAGTACTTC

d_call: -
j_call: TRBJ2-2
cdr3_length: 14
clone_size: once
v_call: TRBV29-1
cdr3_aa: CSVTTGWNTGELFF
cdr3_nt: TGCAGCGTGACAACAGGGTGGAACACCGGGGAGCTGTTTTTT

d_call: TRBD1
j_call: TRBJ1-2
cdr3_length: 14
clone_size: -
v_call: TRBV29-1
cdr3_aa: CSVRVGGGPYGYTF
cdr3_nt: TGCAGCGTCCGAGTGGGAGGGGGCCCCTATGGCTACACCTTC

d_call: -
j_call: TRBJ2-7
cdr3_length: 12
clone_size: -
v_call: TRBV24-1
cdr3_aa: CATSTSPYEQYF
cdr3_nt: TGTGCCACCAGTACCTCGCCGTACGAGCAGTACTTC

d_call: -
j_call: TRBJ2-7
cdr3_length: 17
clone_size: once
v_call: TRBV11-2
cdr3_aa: CASSLVGGRGTAREQYF
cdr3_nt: TGTGCCAGCAGCTTAGTCGGGGGGCGGGGAACGGCTCGCGAGCAGTACTTC

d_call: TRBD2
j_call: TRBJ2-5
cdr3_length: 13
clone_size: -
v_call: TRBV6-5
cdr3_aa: CASGSGGGETQYF
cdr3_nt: TGTGCCAGCGGCAGCGGGGGAGGAGAGACCCAGTACTTC

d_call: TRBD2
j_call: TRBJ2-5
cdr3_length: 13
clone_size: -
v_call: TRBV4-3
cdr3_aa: CASSQALAGTQYF
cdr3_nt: TGCGCCAGCAGCCAAGCACTAGCGGGGACCCAGTACTTC

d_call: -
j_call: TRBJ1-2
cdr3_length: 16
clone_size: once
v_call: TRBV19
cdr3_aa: CASTPTPQRANYGYTF
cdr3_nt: TGTGCCAGTACTCCGACTCCCCAGCGTGCTAACTATGGCTACACCTTC

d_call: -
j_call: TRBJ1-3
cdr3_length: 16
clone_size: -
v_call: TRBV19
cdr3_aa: CASSIAVGFSGNTIYF
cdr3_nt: TGTGCCAGTAGTATAGCGGTGGGATTCTCTGGAAACACCATATATTTT

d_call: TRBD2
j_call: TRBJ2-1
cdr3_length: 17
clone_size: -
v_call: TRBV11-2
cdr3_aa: CASSLGSLAGVGDEQFF
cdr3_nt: TGTGCCAGCAGCTTAGGATCTCTAGCGGGAGTAGGCGATGAGCAGTTCTTC

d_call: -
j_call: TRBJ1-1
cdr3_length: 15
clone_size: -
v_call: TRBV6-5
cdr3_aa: CASKGRPNGPDEAFF
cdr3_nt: TGTGCCAGCAAAGGACGCCCGAACGGGCCAGATGAAGCTTTCTTT

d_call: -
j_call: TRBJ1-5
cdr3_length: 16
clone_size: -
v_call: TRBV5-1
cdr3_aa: CASSPTAGVSNQPQHF
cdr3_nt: TGCGCCAGCAGCCCGACGGCGGGGGTAAGCAATCAGCCCCAGCATTTT

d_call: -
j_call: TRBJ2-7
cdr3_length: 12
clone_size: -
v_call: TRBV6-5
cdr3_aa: CASSPQGYEQYF
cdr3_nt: TGTGCCAGCAGTCCCCAGGGTTACGAGCAGTACTTC

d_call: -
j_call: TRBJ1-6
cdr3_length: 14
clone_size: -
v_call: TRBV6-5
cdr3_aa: CASGPPSGNSPLHF
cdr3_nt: TGTGCCAGCGGGCCTCCAAGTGGGAATTCACCCCTCCACTTT

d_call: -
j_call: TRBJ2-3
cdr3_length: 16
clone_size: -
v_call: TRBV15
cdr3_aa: CATSEMGAGRADTQYF
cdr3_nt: TGTGCCACCAGCGAAATGGGGGCAGGTCGGGCGGATACGCAGTATTTT

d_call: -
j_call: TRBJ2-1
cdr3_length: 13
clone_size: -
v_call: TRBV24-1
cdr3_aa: CATSDLNSNEQFF
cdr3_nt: TGTGCCACCAGTGATTTAAATTCAAATGAGCAGTTCTTC

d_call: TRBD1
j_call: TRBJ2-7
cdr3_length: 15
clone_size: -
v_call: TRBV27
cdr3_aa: CASSTRQGAPYEQYF
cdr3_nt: TGTGCCAGCAGTACAAGACAGGGGGCTCCCTACGAGCAGTACTTC

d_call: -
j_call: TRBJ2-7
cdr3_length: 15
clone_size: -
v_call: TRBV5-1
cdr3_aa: CASSSNSQFAYEQYF
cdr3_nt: TGCGCCAGCAGCTCAAACAGTCAGTTTGCCTACGAGCAGTACTTC

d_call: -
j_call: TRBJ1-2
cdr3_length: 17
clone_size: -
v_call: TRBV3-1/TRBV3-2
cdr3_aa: CASSQYRVGRLDYGYTF
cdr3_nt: TGTGCCAGCAGCCAATATAGGGTAGGAAGACTAGACTATGGCTACACCTTC

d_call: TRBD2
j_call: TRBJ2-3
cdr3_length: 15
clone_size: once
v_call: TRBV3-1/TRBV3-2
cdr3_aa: CASPVGRGSTDTQYF
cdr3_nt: TGTGCCAGCCCCGTGGGGCGGGGGTCCACAGATACGCAGTATTTT

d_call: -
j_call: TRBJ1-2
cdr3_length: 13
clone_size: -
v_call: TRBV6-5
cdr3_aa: CASSPTGNYGYTF
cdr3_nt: TGTGCCAGCAGTCCTACAGGGAACTATGGCTACACCTTC

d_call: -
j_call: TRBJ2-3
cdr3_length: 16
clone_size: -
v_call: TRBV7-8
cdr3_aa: CASSFRGGPSTDTQYF
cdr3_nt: TGTGCCAGCAGCTTTCGTGGGGGGCCTAGCACAGATACGCAGTATTTT

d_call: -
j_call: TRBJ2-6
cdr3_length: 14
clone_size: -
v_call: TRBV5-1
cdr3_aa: CASSLVGGANVLTF
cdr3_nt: TGCGCCAGCAGCTTGGTGGGTGGGGCCAACGTCCTGACTTTC

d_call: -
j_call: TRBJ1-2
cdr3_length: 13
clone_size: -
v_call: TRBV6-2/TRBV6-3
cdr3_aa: CASSQTVHYGYTF
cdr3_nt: TGTGCCAGCAGTCAGACGGTCCACTATGGCTACACCTTC

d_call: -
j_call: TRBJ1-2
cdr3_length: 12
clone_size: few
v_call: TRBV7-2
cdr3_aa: CASSLGSSGYTF
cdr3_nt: TGTGCCAGCAGCTTGGGGTCGAGTGGCTACACCTTC